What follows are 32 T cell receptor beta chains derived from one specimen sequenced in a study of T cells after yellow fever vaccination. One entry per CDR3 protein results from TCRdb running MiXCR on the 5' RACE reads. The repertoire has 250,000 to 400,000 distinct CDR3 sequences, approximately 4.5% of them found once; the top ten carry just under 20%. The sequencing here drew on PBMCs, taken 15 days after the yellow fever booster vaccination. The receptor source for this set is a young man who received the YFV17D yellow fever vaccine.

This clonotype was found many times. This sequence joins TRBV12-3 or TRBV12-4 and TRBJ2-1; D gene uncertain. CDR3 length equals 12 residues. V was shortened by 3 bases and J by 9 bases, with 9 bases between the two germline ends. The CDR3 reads CASSLPPREQFF. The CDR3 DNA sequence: TGTGCCAGCAGTTTGCCCCCCCGTGAGCAGTTCTTC.

The CDR3 DNA reads as TGCAGTGCTAGAGGTTCGATGGCTCAAGAGACCCAGTACTTC. The encoded protein is CSARGSMAQETQYF. The J gene is TRBJ2-5, the V gene TRBV20-1; D unclear. The CDR3 has 14 amino acids. The ends were cut back, 1 base at V and 2 bases at J, with 11 bases in the middle. Germline CDR1 and CDR2: DFQATT and SNEGSKA (reference sequence).

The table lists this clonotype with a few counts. The CDR3 region has the DNA TGTGCCAGCAGCGCGATACAGGGGCCTTCCTACAATGAGCAGTTCTTC. Translated, it gives CASSAIQGPSYNEQFF. The rearrangement joins TRBV7-6 to TRBJ2-1, with 7 bases matching TRBD1. Per the germline V gene, CDR1 is SGHVS and CDR2 is FNYEAQ. The J segment lost 1 base and the V segment lost 5 bases, leaving 8 bases of the junction unmatched. The CDR3 runs 16 residues.

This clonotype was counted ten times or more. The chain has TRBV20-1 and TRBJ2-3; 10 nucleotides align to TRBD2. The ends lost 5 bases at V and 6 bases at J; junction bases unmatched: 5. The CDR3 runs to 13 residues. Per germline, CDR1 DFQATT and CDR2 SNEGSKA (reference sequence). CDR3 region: CSAPSGGADTQYF. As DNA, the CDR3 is TGCAGTGCTCCCAGCGGGGGGGCGGATACGCAGTATTTT.

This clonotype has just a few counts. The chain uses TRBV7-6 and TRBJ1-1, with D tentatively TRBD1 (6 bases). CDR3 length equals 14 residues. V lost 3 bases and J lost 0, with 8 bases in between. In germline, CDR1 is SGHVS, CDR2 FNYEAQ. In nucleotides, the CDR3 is TGTGCCAGCAGCTTCACAGGGCTGAACACTGAAGCTTTCTTT. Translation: CASSFTGLNTEAFF.

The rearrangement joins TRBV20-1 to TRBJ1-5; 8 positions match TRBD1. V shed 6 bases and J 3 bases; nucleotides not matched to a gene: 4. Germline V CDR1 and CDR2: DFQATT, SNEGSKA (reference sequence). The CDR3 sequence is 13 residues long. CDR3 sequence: CSAWTGFNQPQHF. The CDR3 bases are TGCAGTGCCTGGACAGGGTTCAATCAGCCCCAGCATTTT.

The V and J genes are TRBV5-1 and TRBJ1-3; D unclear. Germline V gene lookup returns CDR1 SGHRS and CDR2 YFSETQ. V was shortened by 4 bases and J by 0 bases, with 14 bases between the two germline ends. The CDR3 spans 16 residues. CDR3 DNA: TGCGCCAGCAGCCGCAGCTACAGCGTCTCTGGAAACACCATATATTTT. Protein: CASSRSYSVSGNTIYF.

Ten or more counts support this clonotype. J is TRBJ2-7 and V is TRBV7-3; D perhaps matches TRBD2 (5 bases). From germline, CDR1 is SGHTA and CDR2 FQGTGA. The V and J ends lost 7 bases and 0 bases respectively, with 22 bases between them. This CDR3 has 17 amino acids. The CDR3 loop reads CASTQEVEISSSYEQYF. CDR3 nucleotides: TGTGCCAGCACCCAGGAGGTGGAGATTTCGAGCTCCTACGAGCAGTACTTC.

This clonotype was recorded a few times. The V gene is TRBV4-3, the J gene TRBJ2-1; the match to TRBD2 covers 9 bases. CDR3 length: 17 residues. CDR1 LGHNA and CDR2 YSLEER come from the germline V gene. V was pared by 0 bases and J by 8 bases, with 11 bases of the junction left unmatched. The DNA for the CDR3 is TGCGCCAGCAGCCAAGATGCCCCTGGCGGGGGGGTCTATGAGCAGTTCTTC. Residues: CASSQDAPGGGVYEQFF.

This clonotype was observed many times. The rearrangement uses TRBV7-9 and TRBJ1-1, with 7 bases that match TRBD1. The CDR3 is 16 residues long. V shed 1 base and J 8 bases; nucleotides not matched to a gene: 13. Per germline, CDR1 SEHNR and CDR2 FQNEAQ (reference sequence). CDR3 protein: CASSLDRGRGDSEAFF. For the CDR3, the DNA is TGTGCCAGCAGCTTAGACCGCGGCAGGGGGGACTCGGAAGCTTTCTTT.

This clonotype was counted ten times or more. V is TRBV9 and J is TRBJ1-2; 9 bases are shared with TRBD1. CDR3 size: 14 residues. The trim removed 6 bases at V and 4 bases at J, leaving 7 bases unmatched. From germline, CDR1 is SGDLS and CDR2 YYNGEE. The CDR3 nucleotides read TGTGCCAGCACCGGGGACAGGGCAGCCTATGGCTACACCTTC. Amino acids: CASTGDRAAYGYTF.

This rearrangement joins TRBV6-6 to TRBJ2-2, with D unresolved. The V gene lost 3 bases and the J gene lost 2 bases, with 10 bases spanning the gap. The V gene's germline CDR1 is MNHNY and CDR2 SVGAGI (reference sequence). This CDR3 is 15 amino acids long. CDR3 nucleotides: TGTGCCAGCAGTTATGAACAAACCAACACCGGGGAGCTGTTTTTT. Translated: CASSYEQTNTGELFF.

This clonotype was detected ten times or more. CDR3 DNA: TGTGCCAGCAGTGACGGGGCGGCGGGGACCCAGTACTTC. Residues: CASSDGAAGTQYF. The genes are TRBV2 and TRBJ2-5; either TRBD1 or TRBD2 may fit D (5 bases each). Deletions cut 3 bases from V and 7 bases from J, with 12 bases between. Germline values: CDR1 SNHLY, CDR2 FYNNEI. This CDR3 is 13 amino acids long.

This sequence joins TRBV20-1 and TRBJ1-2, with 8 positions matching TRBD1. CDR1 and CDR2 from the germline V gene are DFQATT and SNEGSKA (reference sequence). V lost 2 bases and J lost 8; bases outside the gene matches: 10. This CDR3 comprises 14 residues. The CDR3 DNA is TGCAGTGCTAGAAGAGCGCCCAGGGGGCAAGGCTACACCTTC. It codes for CSARRAPRGQGYTF.

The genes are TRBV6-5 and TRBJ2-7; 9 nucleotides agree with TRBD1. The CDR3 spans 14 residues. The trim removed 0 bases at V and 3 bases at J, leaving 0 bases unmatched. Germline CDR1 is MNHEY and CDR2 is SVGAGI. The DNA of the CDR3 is TGTGCCAGCAGTTACTCGGACAGGGGCTACGAGCAGTACGTC. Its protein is CASSYSDRGYEQYV.

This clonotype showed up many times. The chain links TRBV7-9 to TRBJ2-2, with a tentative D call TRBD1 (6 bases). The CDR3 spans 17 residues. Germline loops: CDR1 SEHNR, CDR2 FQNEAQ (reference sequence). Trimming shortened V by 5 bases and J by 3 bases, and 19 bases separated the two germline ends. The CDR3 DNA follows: TGTGCCAGCAGCCCACTCCGGTGGGGGCAGGACACCGGGGAGCTGTTTTTT. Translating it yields CASSPLRWGQDTGELFF.

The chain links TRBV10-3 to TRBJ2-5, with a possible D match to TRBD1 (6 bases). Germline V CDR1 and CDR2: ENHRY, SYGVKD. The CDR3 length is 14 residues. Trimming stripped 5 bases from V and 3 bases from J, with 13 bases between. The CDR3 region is CAISPGHGKETQYF. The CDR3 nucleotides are TGTGCCATCAGTCCGGGACACGGGAAAGAGACCCAGTACTTC.

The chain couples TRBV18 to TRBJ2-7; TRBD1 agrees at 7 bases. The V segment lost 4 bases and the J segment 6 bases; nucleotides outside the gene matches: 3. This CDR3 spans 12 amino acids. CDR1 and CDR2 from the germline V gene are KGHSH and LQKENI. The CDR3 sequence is CASSLDRVEQYV. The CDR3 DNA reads TGTGCCAGCTCACTAGACAGGGTCGAGCAGTACGTC.

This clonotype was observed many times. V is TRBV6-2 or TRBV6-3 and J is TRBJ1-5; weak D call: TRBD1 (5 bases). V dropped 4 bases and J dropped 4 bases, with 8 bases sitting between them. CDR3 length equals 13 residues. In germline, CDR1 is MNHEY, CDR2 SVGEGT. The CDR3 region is CASSWDRNQPQHF. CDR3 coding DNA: TGTGCCAGCAGTTGGGACCGAAATCAGCCCCAGCATTTT.

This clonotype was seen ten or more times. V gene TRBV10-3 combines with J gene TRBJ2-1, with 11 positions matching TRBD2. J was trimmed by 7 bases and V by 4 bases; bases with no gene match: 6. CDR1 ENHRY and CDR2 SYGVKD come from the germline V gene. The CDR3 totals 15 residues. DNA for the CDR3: TGTGCCATCAGTGGGCCTAGCGGGGGGTGGAATGAGCAGTTCTTC. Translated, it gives CAISGPSGGWNEQFF.

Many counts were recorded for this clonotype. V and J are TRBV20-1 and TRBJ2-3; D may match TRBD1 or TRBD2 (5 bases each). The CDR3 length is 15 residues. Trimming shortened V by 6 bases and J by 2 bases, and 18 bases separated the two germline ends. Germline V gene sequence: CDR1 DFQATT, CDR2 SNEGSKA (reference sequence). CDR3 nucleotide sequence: TGCAGTGCCGCTACCCCCGGGGACGTCACAGATACGCAGTATTTT. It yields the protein CSAATPGDVTDTQYF.

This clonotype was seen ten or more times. The CDR3 protein is CASRSHVDRSEQYF. CDR3 sequence (DNA): TGTGCCAGCAGATCCCACGTGGACCGGAGCGAGCAGTACTTC. The rearrangement joins TRBV6-1 to TRBJ2-7, with D unresolved. V was shortened by 6 bases and J by 6 bases, with 18 bases between the two germline ends. CDR3 size: 14 residues. From germline, CDR1 is MNHNS and CDR2 SASEGT.

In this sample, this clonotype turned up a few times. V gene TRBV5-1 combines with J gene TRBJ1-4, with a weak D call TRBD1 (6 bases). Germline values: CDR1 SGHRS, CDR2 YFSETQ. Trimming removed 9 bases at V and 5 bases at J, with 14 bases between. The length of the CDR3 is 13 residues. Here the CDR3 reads CATKRGDNEKLFF. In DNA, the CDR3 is TGCGCCACCAAAAGGGGGGACAATGAAAAACTGTTTTTT.

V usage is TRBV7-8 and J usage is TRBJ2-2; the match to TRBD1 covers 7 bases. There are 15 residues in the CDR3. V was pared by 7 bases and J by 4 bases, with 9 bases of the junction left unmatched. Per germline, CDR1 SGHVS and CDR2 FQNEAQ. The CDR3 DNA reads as TGTGCCAGCATTACTGGACAGGCGAGCACCGGGGAGCTGTTTTTT. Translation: CASITGQASTGELFF.

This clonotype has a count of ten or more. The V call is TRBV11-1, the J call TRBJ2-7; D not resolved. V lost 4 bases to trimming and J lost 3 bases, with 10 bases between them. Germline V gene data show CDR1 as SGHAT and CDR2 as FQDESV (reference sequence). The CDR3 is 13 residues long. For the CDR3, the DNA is TGTGCCAGCAGCTGGACGGAAGACTACGAGCAGTACGTC. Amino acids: CASSWTEDYEQYV.

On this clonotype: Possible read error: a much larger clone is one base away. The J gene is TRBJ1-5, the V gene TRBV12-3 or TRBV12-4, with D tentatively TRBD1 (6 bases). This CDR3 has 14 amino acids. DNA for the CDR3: TGTGCCAGCAGTTACGACAGGAGCAATCAGACCCAGCATTTT. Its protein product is CASSYDRSNQTQHF.

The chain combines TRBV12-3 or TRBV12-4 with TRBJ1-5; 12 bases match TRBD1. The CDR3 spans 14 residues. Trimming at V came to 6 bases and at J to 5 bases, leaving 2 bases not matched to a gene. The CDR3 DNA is TGTGCCAGCAGAGGGACAGGGGGCCATCAGCCCCAGCATTTT. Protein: CASRGTGGHQPQHF.

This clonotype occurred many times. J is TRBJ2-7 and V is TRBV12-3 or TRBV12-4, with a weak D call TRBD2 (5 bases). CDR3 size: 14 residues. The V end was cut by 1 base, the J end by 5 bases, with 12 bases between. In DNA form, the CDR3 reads TGTGCCAGCAGTTTAGGGACTTCTAGGGACGAGCAGTACTTC. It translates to CASSLGTSRDEQYF.

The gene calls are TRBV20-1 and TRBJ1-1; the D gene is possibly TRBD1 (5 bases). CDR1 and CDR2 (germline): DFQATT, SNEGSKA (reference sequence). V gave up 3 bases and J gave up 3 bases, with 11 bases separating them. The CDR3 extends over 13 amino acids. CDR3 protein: CSASGRADTEAFF. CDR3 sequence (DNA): TGCAGTGCTAGTGGCAGGGCGGACACTGAAGCTTTCTTT.

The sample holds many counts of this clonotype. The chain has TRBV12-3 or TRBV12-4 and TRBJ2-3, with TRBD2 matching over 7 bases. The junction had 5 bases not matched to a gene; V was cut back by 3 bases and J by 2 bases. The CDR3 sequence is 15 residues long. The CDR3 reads CASSLSGGITDTQYF. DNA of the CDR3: TGTGCCAGCAGTTTGTCGGGGGGAATCACAGATACGCAGTATTTT.

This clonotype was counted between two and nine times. The CDR3: CSVVYLRELRSSAEGGYTF. The CDR3 nucleotides read TGCAGCGTTGTATATCTCAGGGAATTGCGGTCCAGCGCCGAGGGTGGCTACACCTTC. V and J are TRBV29-1 and TRBJ1-2, with D perhaps matching TRBD1 (5 bases). Trimming removed 4 bases at V and 7 bases at J, with 34 bases between. Per the germline V gene, CDR1 is SQVTM and CDR2 is ANQGSEA. The CDR3 runs 19 residues.

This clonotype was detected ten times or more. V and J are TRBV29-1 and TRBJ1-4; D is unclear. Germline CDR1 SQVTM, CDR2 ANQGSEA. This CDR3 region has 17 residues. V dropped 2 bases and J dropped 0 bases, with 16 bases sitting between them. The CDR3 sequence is CSVEMASGHSTNEKLFF. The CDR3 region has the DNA TGCAGCGTTGAAATGGCTTCGGGTCATTCAACTAATGAAAAACTGTTTTTT.